This T cell receptor (beta chain) derives from a study of human T cells and chemical hapten exposure. Study results and limitations: Controls had significantly fewer large CDR3 similarity clusters than were formed by expanded TCRs.

In TCRdb, the RACE reads were re-called with MiXCR into one record per CDR3 protein. Among 90,000 to 120,000 distinct CDR3 sequences listed, roughly 9.6% were seen once. Time point indicated: patch test 1, 2 weeks after DPC sensitization. As for treatment: therapeutic diphenylcyclopropenone sensitization with weekly scalp DPC. Concerning this clonotype: The target antigen is unknown.

Germline loops: CDR1 DFQATT, CDR2 SNEGSKA (reference sequence). With 6 bases clipped from V and 2 bases from J, the junction kept 6 bases outside the gene matches. This CDR3 is 15 amino acids long. The TCR was taken from a woman between 40 and 55 years old with alopecia areata. Some clones in this sample may be carry-over from other donors' samples. The chain links TRBV20-1 to TRBJ2-3; 12 bases agree with TRBD2. The sequenced sample was whole blood, obtained in connection with sensitization to the hapten diphenylcyclopropenone (DPC). DNA for the CDR3: TGCAGTGCCCCTAGGACTAGCGGGATCACAGATACGCAGTATTTT. This encodes CSAPRTSGITDTQYF.